The T cell receptor (beta chain) described here comes from a study of blood T cell repertoires in COVID-19. The J segment lost 5 bases and the V segment lost 0 bases, leaving 5 bases of the junction unmatched. The CDR3 has 16 amino acids. Germline V gene lookup returns CDR1 MNHNS and CDR2 SASEGT. Cohort assignment relied on participant-reported clinical history. In the 2 weeks before study entry, exposed participants met a COVID-19 case, which was PCR-confirmed or clinician-diagnosed. Original handling: Researchers report that nucleated cell counts were estimated from reference gene primer amplification. Method: immunoSEQ multiplex PCR; TCRdb's copy keeps in-frame clones and lacks some. Clone size and V and J calls were adopted from that table, with D and trimming inferred from the DNA. Of about 370,000 clones in the sample, approximately 90% are singletons; the top ten hold around 0.86%.

The material sequenced was PBMCs or T cells enriched from blood (not recorded which). The origin of this receptor is a middle-aged woman who had been exposed to COVID-19. V is TRBV6-1 and J is TRBJ1-3; 9 bases fit TRBD1. CDR3 loop: CASSEAHRGQRNTIYF. The DNA of the CDR3 is TGTGCCAGCAGTGAAGCGCACAGGGGGCAGCGAAACACCATATATTTT.